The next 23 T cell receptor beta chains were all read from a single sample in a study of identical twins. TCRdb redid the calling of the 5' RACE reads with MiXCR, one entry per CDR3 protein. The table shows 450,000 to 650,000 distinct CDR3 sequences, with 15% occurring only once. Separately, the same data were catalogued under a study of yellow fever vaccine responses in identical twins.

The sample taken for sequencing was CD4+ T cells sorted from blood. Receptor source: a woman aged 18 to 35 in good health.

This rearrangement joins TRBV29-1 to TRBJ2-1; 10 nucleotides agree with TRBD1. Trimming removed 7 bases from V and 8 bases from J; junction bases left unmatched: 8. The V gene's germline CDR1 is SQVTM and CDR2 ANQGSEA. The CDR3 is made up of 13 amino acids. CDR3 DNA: TGCAGCGCCTTGACAGGGGGCTGGGATGAGCAGTTCTTC. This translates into CSALTGGWDEQFF.

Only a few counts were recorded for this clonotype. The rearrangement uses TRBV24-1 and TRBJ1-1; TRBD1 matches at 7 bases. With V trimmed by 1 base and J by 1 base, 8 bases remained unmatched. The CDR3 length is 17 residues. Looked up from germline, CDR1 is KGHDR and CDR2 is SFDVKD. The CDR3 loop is CATSDFGTAEPNTEAFF. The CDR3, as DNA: TGTGCCACCAGTGATTTTGGGACAGCAGAACCGAACACTGAAGCTTTCTTT.

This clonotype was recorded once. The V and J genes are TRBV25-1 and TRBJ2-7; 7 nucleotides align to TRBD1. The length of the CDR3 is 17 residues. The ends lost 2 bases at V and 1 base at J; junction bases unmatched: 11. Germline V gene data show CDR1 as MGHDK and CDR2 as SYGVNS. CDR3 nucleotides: TGTGCCAGCAGTGAAGCCCTCGGGACAGCTCTTTCCTACGAGCAGTACTTC. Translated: CASSEALGTALSYEQYF.

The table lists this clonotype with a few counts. The CDR3 spells CASTGLARNEQFF. As DNA, the CDR3 is TGTGCCAGCACGGGACTAGCCAGGAATGAGCAGTTCTTC. This sequence joins TRBV2 and TRBJ2-1; 9 bases line up with TRBD2. Germline V lookup: CDR1 SNHLY, CDR2 FYNNEI. The CDR3 contains 13 residues. J lost 7 bases, V lost 7 bases, and 5 bases had no gene match.

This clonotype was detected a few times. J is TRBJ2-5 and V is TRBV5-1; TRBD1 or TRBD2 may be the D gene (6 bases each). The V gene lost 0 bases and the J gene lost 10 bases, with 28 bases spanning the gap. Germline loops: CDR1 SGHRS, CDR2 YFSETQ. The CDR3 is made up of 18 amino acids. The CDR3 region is CASSLAGGQGKEMTIQYF. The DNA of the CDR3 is TGCGCCAGCAGCTTGGCCGGGGGCCAGGGGAAGGAGATGACGATCCAGTACTTC.

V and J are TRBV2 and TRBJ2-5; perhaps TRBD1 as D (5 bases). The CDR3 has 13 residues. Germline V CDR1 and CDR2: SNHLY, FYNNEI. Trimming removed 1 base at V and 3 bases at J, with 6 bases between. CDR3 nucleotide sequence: TGTGCCAGCAGTGAAGGCAGGGAAGAGACCCAGTACTTC. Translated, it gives CASSEGREETQYF.

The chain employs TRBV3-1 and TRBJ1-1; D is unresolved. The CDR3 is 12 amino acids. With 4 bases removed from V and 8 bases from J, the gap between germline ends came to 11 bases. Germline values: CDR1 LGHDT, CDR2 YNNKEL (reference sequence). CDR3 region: CASSLDQGEAFF. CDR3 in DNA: TGTGCCAGCAGCCTAGATCAAGGGGAAGCTTTCTTT.

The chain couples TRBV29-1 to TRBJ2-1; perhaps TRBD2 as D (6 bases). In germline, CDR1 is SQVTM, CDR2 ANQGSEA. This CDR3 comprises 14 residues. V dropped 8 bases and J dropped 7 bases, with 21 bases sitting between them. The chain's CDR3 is CSIRKGTAANEQFF. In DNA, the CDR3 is TGCAGCATACGGAAGGGGACTGCTGCGAATGAGCAGTTCTTC.

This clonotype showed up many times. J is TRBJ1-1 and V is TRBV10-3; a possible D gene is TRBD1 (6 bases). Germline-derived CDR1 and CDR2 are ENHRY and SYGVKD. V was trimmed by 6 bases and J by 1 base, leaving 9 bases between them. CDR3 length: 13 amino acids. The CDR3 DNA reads TGTGCCATCAGGCGGGGGCCGAACACTGAAGCTTTCTTT. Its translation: CAIRRGPNTEAFF.

CDR3 loop: CASSFQTAGTEQFF. The CDR3 DNA is TGTGCCAGCAGCTTCCAAACCGCCGGGACAGAGCAGTTCTTC. The chain combines TRBV7-2 with TRBJ2-1; D is possibly TRBD1 (6 bases). Germline assignment: CDR1 SGHTA and CDR2 FQGNSA. This CDR3 has 14 residues. The V gene lost 3 bases and the J gene lost 10 bases, with 16 bases spanning the gap.

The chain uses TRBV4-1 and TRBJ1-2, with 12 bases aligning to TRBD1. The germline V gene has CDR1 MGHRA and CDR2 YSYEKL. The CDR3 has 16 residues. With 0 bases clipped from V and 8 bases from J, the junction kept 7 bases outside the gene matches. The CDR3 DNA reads TGCGCCAGCAGCCAAGAACCGGGACAGGGGGCACAAGGCTACACCTTC. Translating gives CASSQEPGQGAQGYTF.

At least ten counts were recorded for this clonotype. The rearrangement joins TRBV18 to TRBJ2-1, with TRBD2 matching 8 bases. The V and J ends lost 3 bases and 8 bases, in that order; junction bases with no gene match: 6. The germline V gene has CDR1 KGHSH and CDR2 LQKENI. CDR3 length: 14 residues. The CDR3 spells CASSPWTSPDEQFF. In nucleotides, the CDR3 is TGTGCCAGCTCACCGTGGACTAGCCCGGATGAGCAGTTCTTC.

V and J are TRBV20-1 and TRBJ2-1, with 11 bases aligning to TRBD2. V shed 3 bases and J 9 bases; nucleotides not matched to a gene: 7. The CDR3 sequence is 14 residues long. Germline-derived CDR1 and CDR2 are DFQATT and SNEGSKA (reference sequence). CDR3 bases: TGCAGTGCTAGGCAGAGTAGCGGGAGGGGTGAGCAGTTCTTC. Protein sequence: CSARQSSGRGEQFF.

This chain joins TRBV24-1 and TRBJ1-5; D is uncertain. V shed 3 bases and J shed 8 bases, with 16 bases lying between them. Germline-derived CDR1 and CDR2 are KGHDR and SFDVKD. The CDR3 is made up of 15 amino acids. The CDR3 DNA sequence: TGTGCCACCAGTGATACCAACACCCTCACGGAGCCCCAGCATTTT. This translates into CATSDTNTLTEPQHF.

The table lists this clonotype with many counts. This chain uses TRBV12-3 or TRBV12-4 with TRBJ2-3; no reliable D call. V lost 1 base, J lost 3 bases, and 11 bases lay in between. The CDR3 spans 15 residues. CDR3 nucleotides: TGTGCCAGCAGTTTAGTCGCTAGAGTGACAGATACGCAGTATTTT. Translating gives CASSLVARVTDTQYF.

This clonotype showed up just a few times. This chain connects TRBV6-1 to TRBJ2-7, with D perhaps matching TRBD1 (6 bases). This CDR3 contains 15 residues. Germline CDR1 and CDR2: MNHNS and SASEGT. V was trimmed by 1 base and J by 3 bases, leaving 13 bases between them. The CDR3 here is CASSEVTGPSYEQYF. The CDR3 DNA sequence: TGTGCCAGCAGTGAAGTTACAGGGCCGAGCTACGAGCAGTACTTC.

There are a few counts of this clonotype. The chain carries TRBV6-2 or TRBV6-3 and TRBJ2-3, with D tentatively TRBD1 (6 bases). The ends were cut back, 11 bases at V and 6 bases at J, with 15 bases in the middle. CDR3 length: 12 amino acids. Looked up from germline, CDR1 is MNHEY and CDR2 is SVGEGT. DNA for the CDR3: TGTGCCGTTGGGACATCCCCGGATACGCAGTATTTT. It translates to CAVGTSPDTQYF.

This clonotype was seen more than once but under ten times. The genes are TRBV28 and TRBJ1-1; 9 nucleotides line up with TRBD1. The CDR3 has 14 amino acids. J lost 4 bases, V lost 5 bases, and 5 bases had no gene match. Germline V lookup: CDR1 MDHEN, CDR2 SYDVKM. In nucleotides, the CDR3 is TGTGCCAGCAGTAGGACAGGGGTCTCCACTGAAGCTTTCTTT. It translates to CASSRTGVSTEAFF. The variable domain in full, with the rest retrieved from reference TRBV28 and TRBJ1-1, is DVKVTQSSRYLVKRTGEKVFLECVQDMDHENMFWYRQDPGLGLRLIYFSYDVKMKEKGDIPEGYSVSREKKERFSLILESASTNQTSMYLCASSRTGVSTEAFFGQGTRLTVV.

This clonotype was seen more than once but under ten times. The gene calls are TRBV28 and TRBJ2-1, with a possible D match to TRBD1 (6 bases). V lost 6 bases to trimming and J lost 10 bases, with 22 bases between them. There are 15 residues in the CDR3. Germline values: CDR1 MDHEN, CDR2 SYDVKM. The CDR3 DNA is TGTGCCAGCAGCCCCGGACAAACAGGGCCAAGGGAGCAGTTCTTC. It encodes CASSPGQTGPREQFF. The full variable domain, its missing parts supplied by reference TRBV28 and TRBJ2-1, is DVKVTQSSRYLVKRTGEKVFLECVQDMDHENMFWYRQDPGLGLRLIYFSYDVKMKEKGDIPEGYSVSREKKERFSLILESASTNQTSMYLCASSPGQTGPREQFFGPGTRLTVL.

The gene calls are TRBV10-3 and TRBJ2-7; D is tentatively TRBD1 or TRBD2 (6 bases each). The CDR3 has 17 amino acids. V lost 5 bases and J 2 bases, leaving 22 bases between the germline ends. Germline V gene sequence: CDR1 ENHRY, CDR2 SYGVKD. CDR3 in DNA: TGTGCCATCAGTAGTGCGCGGGTAGGGGGGTCGGCCTACGAGCAGTACTTC. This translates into CAISSARVGGSAYEQYF.

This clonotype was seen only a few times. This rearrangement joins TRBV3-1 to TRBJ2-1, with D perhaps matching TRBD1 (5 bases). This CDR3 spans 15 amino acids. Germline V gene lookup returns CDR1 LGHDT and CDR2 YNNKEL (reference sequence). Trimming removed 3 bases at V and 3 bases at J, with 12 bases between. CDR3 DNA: TGTGCCAGCAGCCAGAACAGGTGGAACTACAATGAGCAGTTCTTC. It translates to CASSQNRWNYNEQFF.

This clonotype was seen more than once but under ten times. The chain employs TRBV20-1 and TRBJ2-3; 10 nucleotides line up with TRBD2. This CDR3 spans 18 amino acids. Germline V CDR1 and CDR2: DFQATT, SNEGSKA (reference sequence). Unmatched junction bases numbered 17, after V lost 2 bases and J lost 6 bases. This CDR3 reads CSARPRFLLAGEGDTQYF. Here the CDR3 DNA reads TGCAGTGCTAGACCCCGATTCTTGCTAGCGGGAGAGGGTGATACGCAGTATTTT.

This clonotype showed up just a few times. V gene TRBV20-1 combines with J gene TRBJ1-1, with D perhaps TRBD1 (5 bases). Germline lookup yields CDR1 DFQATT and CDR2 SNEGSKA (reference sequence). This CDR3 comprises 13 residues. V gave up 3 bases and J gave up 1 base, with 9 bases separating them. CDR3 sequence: CSASRGANTEAFF. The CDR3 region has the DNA TGCAGTGCTAGTCGGGGCGCGAACACTGAAGCTTTCTTT.